This is a list of T cell receptor beta chains from one sample in a study of shared clonotypes between healthy human individuals. Libraries were prepared by immunoSEQ multiplex PCR; TCRdb keeps only in-frame clonotypes and omits some of them. Counted here are under 2,000,000 clones, about 95% occurring once; the ten biggest clones make up approximately 1.2%. The sequenced sample was naive CD8+ T cells sorted from blood. These TCRs come from a man younger than 35 in good health. Each CDR3 is given with its conserved first and last residue. The D gene is left open where the match is weak. The listing skips clone size in some rows; elsewhere it reads once, few, many or a size class.

TRBV7-9	TRBJ2-3	once	-	CASSLVRPADTQYF	TGTGCCAGCAGCTTAGTTCGGCCAGCAGATACGCAGTATTTT
TRBV27	TRBJ1-1	-	-	CASSFVGGNNEAFF	TGTGCCAGCAGTTTCGTGGGGGGCAACAATGAAGCTTTCTTT
TRBV19	TRBJ2-1	-	TRBD2	CASSPLAGISYNEQFF	TGTGCCAGTAGTCCACTAGCGGGAATCTCCTACAATGAGCAGTTCTTC
TRBV2	TRBJ2-5	-	TRBD2	CASSDGLAGVVETQYF	TGTGCCAGCAGTGACGGCCTAGCGGGAGTAGTAGAGACCCAGTACTTC
TRBV6-5	TRBJ2-7	-	TRBD2	CASSYGELAGHYEQYF	TGTGCCAGCAGTTACGGTGAACTAGCGGGACACTACGAGCAGTACTTC
TRBV25-1	TRBJ2-7	-	-	CASSDPRSYEQYF	TGTGCCAGCAGTGACCCGAGGAGCTACGAGCAGTACTTC
TRBV10-2	TRBJ2-7	-	-	CASSLTGRIYEQYF	TGCGCCAGCAGTCTTACAGGGAGGATCTACGAGCAGTACTTC
TRBV19	TRBJ1-3	-	-	CASTSGLSGNTIYF	TGTGCCAGTACTTCAGGGTTGTCGGGAAACACCATATATTTT
TRBV7-6	TRBJ2-7	-	TRBD2	CASSLSTSGKDEQYF	TGTGCCAGCAGCTTGTCGACTAGCGGGAAGGACGAGCAGTACTTC
TRBV15	TRBJ2-7	-	TRBD2	CATSRGGTYEQYF	TGTGCCACCAGCAGGGGGGGGACCTACGAGCAGTACTTC
TRBV4-1	TRBJ2-7	-	-	CASSHHTSTGYEQYF	TGCGCCAGCAGCCACCACACGTCGACAGGATACGAGCAGTACTTC
TRBV2	TRBJ1-1	-	-	CASSDIETEYTEAFF	TGTGCCAGCAGTGATATCGAGACAGAGTACACTGAAGCTTTCTTT
TRBV19	TRBJ2-3	-	-	CASSPRSGDYTQYF	TGTGCCAGTAGTCCGAGATCTGGGGATTATACGCAGTATTTT
TRBV11-3	TRBJ2-3	-	TRBD1	CASSLGQGVDTQYF	TGTGCCAGCAGCTTAGGACAGGGCGTAGATACGCAGTATTTT
TRBV27	TRBJ2-7	-	-	CASSSLRAEDEQYF	TGTGCCAGCAGTTCCCTCAGGGCGGAGGACGAGCAGTACTTC
TRBV27	TRBJ1-5	-	-	CASSLNSGQPQHF	TGTGCCAGCAGTTTGAATTCTGGGCAGCCCCAGCATTTT
TRBV7-9	TRBJ1-1	once	-	CASSLGMGNTEAFF	TGTGCCAGCAGCTTAGGGATGGGGAACACTGAAGCTTTCTTT